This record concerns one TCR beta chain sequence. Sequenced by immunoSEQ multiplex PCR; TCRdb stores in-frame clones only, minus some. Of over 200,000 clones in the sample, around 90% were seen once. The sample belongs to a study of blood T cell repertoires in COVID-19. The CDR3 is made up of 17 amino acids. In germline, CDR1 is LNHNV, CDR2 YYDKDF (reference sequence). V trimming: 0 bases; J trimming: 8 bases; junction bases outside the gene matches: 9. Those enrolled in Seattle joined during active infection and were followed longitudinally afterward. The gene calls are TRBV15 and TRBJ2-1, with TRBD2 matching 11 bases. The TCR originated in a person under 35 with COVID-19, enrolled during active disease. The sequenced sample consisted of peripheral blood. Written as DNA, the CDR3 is TGTGCCACCAGCAGAGAACCCGTAGCGGGAGGGGTTTATGAGCAGTTCTTC. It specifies CATSREPVAGGVYEQFF.